This TCR beta chain was recovered during a study of T cells after yellow fever vaccination. Overall study results and limits: Weaker in magnitude, the secondary response showed a faster peak on day 5 versus 15. Most clones from primary vaccination resurfaced after the booster (around 97% CD4, 88% CD8). Of the clonotypes, a small share occurred in both CD4 and CD8 compartments.

Germline V CDR1 and CDR2: SGHTA, FQGNSA. Between the trimmed V and J ends, which lost 3 bases and 7 bases, there was a span of 6 bases. The CDR3 consists of 12 residues. Turning to this clonotype: The antigen is not known.

Template switching by 5'RACE produced TCR cDNA, adding a universal primer site and UMIs. TCRdb reprocessed the 5' RACE reads via MiXCR and lists one record per CDR3 protein. Of 300,000 to 400,000 distinct CDR3 sequences detected, roughly 8% appear once; the ten largest clones hold under 20%. This chain links TRBV7-2 with TRBJ2-2, with D unclear. The receptor was derived from a man aged 18 to 35 who received the YFV17D yellow fever vaccine. The sequencing here drew on PBMCs, taken roughly seven weeks after the first yellow fever vaccination. The CDR3 coding sequence is TGTGCCAGCAGCTTCCGAGACGGGGAGCTGTTTTTT. It translates to CASSFRDGELFF.